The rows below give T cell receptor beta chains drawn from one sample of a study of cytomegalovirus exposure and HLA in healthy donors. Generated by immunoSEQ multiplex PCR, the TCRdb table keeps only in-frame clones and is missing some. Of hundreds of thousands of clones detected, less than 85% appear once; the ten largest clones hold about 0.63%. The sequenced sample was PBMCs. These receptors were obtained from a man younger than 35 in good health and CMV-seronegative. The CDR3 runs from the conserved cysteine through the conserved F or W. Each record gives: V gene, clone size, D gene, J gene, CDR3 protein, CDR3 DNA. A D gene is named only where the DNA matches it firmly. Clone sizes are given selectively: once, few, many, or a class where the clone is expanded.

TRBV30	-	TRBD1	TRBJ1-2	CAWVPRDREGYTF	TGTGCCTGGGTCCCTCGGGACAGGGAAGGCTACACCTTC
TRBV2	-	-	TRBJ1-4	CASIEGWTHATNEKLFF	TGTGCCAGCATAGAGGGATGGACTCATGCAACTAATGAAAAACTGTTTTTT
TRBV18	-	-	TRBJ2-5	CASSPLRGKGETQYF	TGTGCCAGCTCACCACTTCGGGGGAAGGGAGAGACCCAGTACTTC
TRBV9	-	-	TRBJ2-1	CASSVGETSMVEQFF	TGTGCCAGCAGCGTAGGGGAGACCTCTATGGTAGAGCAGTTCTTC
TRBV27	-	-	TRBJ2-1	CASRRVTNYNEQFF	TGTGCCAGCCGCCGGGTTACAAACTACAATGAGCAGTTCTTC
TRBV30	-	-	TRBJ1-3	CAWRTDTVRNTIYF	TGTGCCTGGAGGACGGACACGGTGAGGAACACCATATATTTT
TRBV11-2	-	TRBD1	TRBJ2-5	CASSFGQAKETQYF	TGTGCCAGCAGCTTTGGACAGGCGAAAGAGACCCAGTACTTC
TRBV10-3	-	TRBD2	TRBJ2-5	CAISESMGGRGETQYF	TGTGCCATCAGTGAGTCGATGGGCGGGAGAGGAGAGACCCAGTACTTC
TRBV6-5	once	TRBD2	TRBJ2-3	CASSYSTSGSSDTQYF	TGTGCCAGCAGTTACTCGACTAGCGGGAGTTCAGATACGCAGTATTTT
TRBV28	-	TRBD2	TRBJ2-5	CASSLGGNPTQYF	TGTGCCAGCAGTTTGGGAGGGAACCCGACCCAGTACTTC
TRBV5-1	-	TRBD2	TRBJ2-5	CASSSGTSGRRGETQYF	TGCGCCAGCAGCTCCGGGACTAGCGGGAGACGGGGGGAGACCCAGTACTTC